Listed here are 5 T cell receptor beta chains from one sample, sequenced in a study of graft-versus-host responses after intestinal transplantation (dated by TCRdb to about 2021). The meaning of the sample's time point label: cells obtained before transplantation from donor or recipient. To prepare the library, the immunoSEQ multiplex PCR assay was applied. The source is immuneACCESS, and TCRdb retained only in-frame sequences with V and J called. Part of the clones is not carried over; for the studies checked, unresolved V genes explain less than half of this, and the remainder is unexplained. A total of roughly 99,000 clones appear in this sample, 80% to 90% of them only once. The ten largest clones take up about 0.73% of the sample. Their cognate antigens are unknown. Specimen: unstimulated CD4+ T cells sorted from spleen or lymph node cells, collected before transplant. The receptor source for this set is a human donor who was the organ donor for an intestinal transplant.

The chain is built from TRBV11-3 and TRBJ2-7, with 7 nucleotides matching TRBD1. The CDR3 runs 16 residues. The J segment lost 1 base and the V segment lost 5 bases, leaving 11 bases of the junction unmatched. Germline V gives CDR1 SGHNT, CDR2 YENEEA. CDR3 sequence: CASSPRSQGRSYEQYF. The DNA of the CDR3 is TGTGCCAGCAGCCCCAGGTCACAGGGGAGATCCTACGAGCAGTACTTC.

This clone was seen only a few times. The chain links TRBV5-1 to TRBJ1-1; possible D gene TRBD1, 6 bases. The CDR3 is made up of 13 amino acids. The germline CDR1 and CDR2 sequences are SGHRS and YFSETQ. The germline V and J ends were trimmed by 0 bases and 3 bases, with 6 bases remaining between them. DNA of the CDR3: TGCGCCAGCAGCTTGGGACAGGACACTGAAGCTTTCTTT. Its protein product is CASSLGQDTEAFF.

The rearrangement uses TRBV29-1 and TRBJ1-2, with 12 bases that match TRBD1. The CDR3 runs 15 residues. After removal of 4 bases from V and 6 bases from J, the junction contained 9 bases not matched to a gene. Germline CDR1 is SQVTM and CDR2 is ANQGSEA. CDR3 in amino acids: CSVGTGTGGYDGYTF. CDR3 coding DNA: TGCAGCGTTGGAACCGGGACAGGGGGCTACGATGGCTACACCTTC.

The V and J genes are TRBV4-1 and TRBJ2-7; 8 bases fit TRBD2. Germline V CDR1 and CDR2: MGHRA, YSYEKL. There are 13 residues in the CDR3. V dropped 6 bases and J dropped 7; count of bases not matched to a gene: 8. The CDR3 DNA reads as TGCGCCAGCAGGCCGGGGGGGCTGGGAGAGCAGTACTTC. Its protein is CASRPGGLGEQYF.

The genes are TRBV4-1 and TRBJ2-4; 11 bases are shared with TRBD2. Germline V lookup: CDR1 MGHRA, CDR2 YSYEKL. The CDR3 has 16 amino acids. V was pared by 3 bases and J by 5 bases, with 6 bases of the junction left unmatched. The CDR3 reads CASSHSLGLAENIQYF. The CDR3 DNA sequence: TGCGCCAGCAGCCACTCACTGGGACTAGCGGAAAACATTCAGTACTTC.